This T cell receptor (beta chain) was retrieved from a study of blood T cell repertoires in COVID-19. This CDR3 is 16 amino acids long. Trimming left V 5 bases short and J 0 bases short, with 14 bases between. Germline V CDR1 and CDR2: MNHEY, SVGEGT. Clones were sequenced by immunoSEQ multiplex PCR, and TCRdb holds only the in-frame ones, with some missing. This sample carries around 170,000 clones, nearly 80% of them seen once, and the ten largest clones take 14%. The J gene is TRBJ1-3, the V gene TRBV6-2 or TRBV6-3; D is unresolved. The clonotype originates from a woman of 80 years or more with acute or convalescent COVID-19. Material: peripheral blood. The CDR3, as DNA: TGTGCCAGCAGTACCCGGGGTATGAGCTCTGGAAACACCATATATTTT. This codes for CASSTRGMSSGNTIYF.